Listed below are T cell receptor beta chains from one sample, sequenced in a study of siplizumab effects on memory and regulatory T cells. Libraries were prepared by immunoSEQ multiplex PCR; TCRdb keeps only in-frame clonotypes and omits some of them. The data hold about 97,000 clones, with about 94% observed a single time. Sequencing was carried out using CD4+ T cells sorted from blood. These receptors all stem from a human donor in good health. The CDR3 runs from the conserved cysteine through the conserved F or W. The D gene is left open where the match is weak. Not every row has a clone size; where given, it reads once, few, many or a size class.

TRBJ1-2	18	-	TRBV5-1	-	TGCGCCAGCAGCTTGGTCTCGCCTCTCGGCAGTGGAACCTATGGCTACACCTTC	CASSLVSPLGSGTYGYTF
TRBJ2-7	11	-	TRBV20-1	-	TGCAGTGCTAGTGCAAGATACGAGCAGTACTTC	CSASARYEQYF
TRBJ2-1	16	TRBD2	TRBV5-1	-	TGCGCCAGCAGCTTGGCCGCAGCGGGAGTATTAAATGAGCAGTTCTTC	CASSLAAAGVLNEQFF
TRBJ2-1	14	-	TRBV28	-	TGTGCCAGTTCGGGGACCCCTAGGCTCCATGAGCAGTTCTTC	CASSGTPRLHEQFF
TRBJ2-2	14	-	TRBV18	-	TGTGCCAGCTCACCGGACACATACACCGGGGAGCTGTTTTTT	CASSPDTYTGELFF
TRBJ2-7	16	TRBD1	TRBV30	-	TGTGCCTGGAGGGCAAGGACAGGATTGAGCTCCTACGAGCAGTACTTC	CAWRARTGLSSYEQYF
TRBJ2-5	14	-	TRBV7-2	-	TGTGCCAGCAGCTTCCTCGGTCTCCAAGAGACCCAGTACTTC	CASSFLGLQETQYF
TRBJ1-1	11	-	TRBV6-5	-	TGTGCCAGCAGACGCGCTACTGAAGCTTTCTTT	CASRRATEAFF
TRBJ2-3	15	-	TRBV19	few	TGTGCCAGTAGTACACAGGGTCTTGGCACAGATACGCAGTATTTT	CASSTQGLGTDTQYF
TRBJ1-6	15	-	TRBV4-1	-	TGCGCCAGCAGCCAACCCGAGAGGGGGGATTCACCCCTCCACTTT	CASSQPERGDSPLHF
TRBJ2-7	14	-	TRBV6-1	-	TGTGCCAGCAGTCTACTGTTTCGGGATTCCGAGCAGTACTTC	CASSLLFRDSEQYF
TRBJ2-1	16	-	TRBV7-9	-	TGTGCCAGCAGCTCAAATGTCCTTATCTCCTACAATGAGCAGTTCTTC	CASSSNVLISYNEQFF
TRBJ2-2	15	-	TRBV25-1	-	TGTGCCAGCAGTCAACAGGGGGGGTACACCGGGGAGCTGTTTTTT	CASSQQGGYTGELFF
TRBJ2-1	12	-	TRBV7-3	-	TGTGCCAGCAGCGCCCCACTAGAGGGAACCTTCTTC	CASSAPLEGTFF
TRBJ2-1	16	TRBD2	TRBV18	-	TGTGCCAGCTCACGCTACCGGACTAGCGGAGACAATGAGCAGTTCTTC	CASSRYRTSGDNEQFF
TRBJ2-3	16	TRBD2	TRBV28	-	TGTGCCAGCAGAGACCGGGACTACAGAGGCACAGATACGCAGTATTTT	CASRDRDYRGTDTQYF